This T cell receptor beta chain comes out of a study of blood T cell repertoires in COVID-19. Study-level background: PBMCs, B-cell-depleted T cells, or T cells were the source of the cDNA or gDNA that made up the material.

Some clones are missing from TCRdb's copy, which holds only in-frame ones; the method was immunoSEQ multiplex PCR. This sample has roughly 39,000 clones, with around 87% found just once. The ends were cut back, 6 bases at V and 6 bases at J, with 7 bases in the middle. This CDR3 is 11 amino acids long. The TCR sequence derives from a woman older than 75 with active COVID-19. Sequenced: peripheral blood. This sequence joins TRBV12-3 or TRBV12-4 and TRBJ2-3; D might be TRBD1 (5 bases). The CDR3 nucleotides read TGTGCCAGCAGAGGGGCCGATACGCAGTATTTT. As protein: CASRGADTQYF.